The 19 T cell receptor beta chains given below trace back to one sample, sequenced in a study of blood T cell repertoires in COVID-19. The data were produced by immunoSEQ multiplex PCR, yet TCRdb's version contains in-frame clones alone and is incomplete. The table lists tens of thousands of clones, around 80% of them singletons. Source material: peripheral blood. All receptors derive from a man aged 55 to 70 with active or convalescent COVID-19.

The chain couples TRBV12-1 to TRBJ1-4; the table's D gene call, TRBD1, was not cross checked with the DNA. TRBV12-1 constitutes a pseudogene. CDR3 size: 16 residues. CDR3 sequence: CASSFPLQALGEKLFF. CDR3 DNA sequence: TGTGCCAGCAGCTTCCCCTTACAGGCCCTGGGGGAAAAACTGTTTTTT.

V and J are TRBV10-3 and TRBJ1-2, with D possibly TRBD1 on 6 matching bases. The ends were cut back, 10 bases at V and 0 bases at J, with 15 bases in the middle. There are 14 residues in the CDR3. CDR1 is ENHRY and CDR2 is SYGVKD in the germline V gene. This CDR3 is CATSAGASNYGYTF. The CDR3, as DNA: TGTGCCACGTCGGCGGGGGCGTCTAACTATGGCTACACCTTC.

This clone occurred a few times. The chain combines TRBV10-3 with TRBJ2-1; TRBD2 matches 11 bases. Germline assignment: CDR1 ENHRY and CDR2 SYGVKD. V gave up 9 bases and J gave up 3 bases; unmatched junction bases: 7. CDR3 length: 15 amino acids. The CDR3 nucleotides read TGTGCCATATACTACCTAGCGGGGGGCTACAATGAGCAGTTCTTC. Amino acids: CAIYYLAGGYNEQFF.

The genes are TRBV4-2 and TRBJ2-7; TRBD2 matches 8 bases. With V trimmed by 1 base and J by 1 base, 3 bases remained unmatched. This CDR3 region has 15 residues. Germline CDR1 LGHNA, CDR2 YNFKEQ. Here the CDR3 reads CASSQVAGRSYEQYF. The CDR3 nucleotides are TGTGCCAGCAGCCAAGTAGCGGGGAGGTCCTACGAGCAGTACTTC.

V gene TRBV7-2 combines with J gene TRBJ2-7; D gene unclear. The germline CDR1 and CDR2 sequences are SGHTA and FQGNSA. The germline V and J ends were trimmed by 4 bases and 6 bases, with 10 bases remaining between them. The CDR3 contains 12 residues. CDR3 sequence (DNA): TGTGCCAGCAGCTCCCTAGTATCCGAGCAGTACTTC. Its translation is CASSSLVSEQYF.

The chain combines TRBV6-2 or TRBV6-3 with TRBJ2-1; 10 positions agree with TRBD2. The CDR3 runs to 18 residues. Per the germline V gene, CDR1 is MNHEY and CDR2 is SVGEGT. V lost 0 bases, J lost 8 bases, and 13 bases stayed unmatched. For the CDR3, the DNA is TGTGCCAGCAGTTACTCCCCCCACGAGCGGGGGGGGCTCGATGAGCAGTTCTTC. Residues: CASSYSPHERGGLDEQFF.

This clone appeared a few times. The chain joins TRBV18 to TRBJ2-5; D might be TRBD2 (5 bases). Between the trimmed V and J ends, which lost 3 bases and 4 bases, there was a span of 15 bases. Germline V gene data show CDR1 as KGHSH and CDR2 as LQKENI. The CDR3 is made up of 15 amino acids. CDR3 region: CASSPLTLGGETQYF. As DNA, the CDR3 is TGTGCCAGCTCACCCTTAACCCTCGGAGGAGAGACCCAGTACTTC.

V gene TRBV6-2 or TRBV6-3 combines with J gene TRBJ1-5; 8 nucleotides align to TRBD1. The V gene's germline CDR1 is MNHEY and CDR2 SVGEGT. The V gene end was trimmed by 6 bases and the J gene end by 4 bases; junction bases not matched to a gene: 8. This CDR3 has 15 amino acids. In DNA, the CDR3 is TGTGCCAGCAGCCGGGGACAGGTAGTAAATCAGCCCCAGCATTTT. Encoded protein: CASSRGQVVNQPQHF.

This clone was seen only a few times. CDR3 region: CASSLGLVGANEKLFF. The CDR3 coding sequence is TGCGCCAGCAGCTTGGGTCTGGTAGGGGCTAATGAAAAACTGTTTTTT. The chain employs TRBV5-1 and TRBJ1-4; tentative D call: TRBD1 (5 bases). This CDR3 has 16 amino acids. The germline gives CDR1 SGHRS, CDR2 YFSETQ. Trimming shortened V by 0 bases and J by 3 bases, and 12 bases separated the two germline ends.

The chain carries TRBV12-3 or TRBV12-4 and TRBJ2-7, with D possibly being TRBD1 (5 bases). V was cut by 2 bases and J by 3 bases, with 5 bases left in between. This CDR3 region has 12 residues. CDR3 sequence: CASSLQGYEQYF. The CDR3 bases are TGTGCCAGCAGTTTACAGGGCTACGAGCAGTACTTC.

The V call is TRBV2, the J call TRBJ1-4; D perhaps matches TRBD1 (6 bases). CDR3 length: 15 residues. Trimming left V 7 bases short and J 0 bases short, with 12 bases between. Looked up from germline, CDR1 is SNHLY and CDR2 is FYNNEI. The CDR3 nucleotides read TGTGCCAGCACCCCCGGACAGTCAACTAATGAAAAACTGTTTTTT. It is translated as CASTPGQSTNEKLFF.

V is TRBV7-8 and J is TRBJ2-3; perhaps TRBD1 as D (5 bases). Germline V CDR1 and CDR2: SGHVS, FQNEAQ. The V end was cut by 5 bases, the J end by 0 bases, with 18 bases between. This CDR3 spans 17 amino acids. CDR3 DNA sequence: TGTGCCAGCAGCCCCATCCTCAGGGCCCCTAGCACAGATACGCAGTATTTT. As protein: CASSPILRAPSTDTQYF.

A few counts support this clone. The J gene is TRBJ1-2, the V gene TRBV2; 9 bases align to TRBD1. Trimming cost V 8 bases and J 5 bases; bases outside gene matches: 3. CDR3 length equals 12 residues. Germline V gene lookup returns CDR1 SNHLY and CDR2 FYNNEI. CDR3 in amino acids: CASSGQGYGYTF. CDR3 bases: TGTGCCAGCTCGGGACAGGGATATGGCTACACCTTC.

This chain links TRBV12-3 or TRBV12-4 with TRBJ2-7; 9 nucleotides align to TRBD2. The V and J ends lost 5 bases and 2 bases, in that order; junction bases with no gene match: 1. CDR3 size: 13 residues. The CDR3 is CASSRLAAYEQYF. Here the CDR3 DNA reads TGTGCCAGCAGTCGACTAGCGGCCTACGAGCAGTACTTC.

The chain joins TRBV12-5 to TRBJ2-1, with a tentative D call TRBD2 (5 bases). This CDR3 is built from 18 residues. Germline loops: CDR1 LGHNT, CDR2 FRNRAP. Trimming stripped 0 bases from V and 7 bases from J, with 22 bases between. The DNA for the CDR3 is TGTGCTAGTGGTTTGGTACTCGACGGGGAAAGCCGGGTGAATGAGCAGTTCTTC. It is translated as CASGLVLDGESRVNEQFF. Using reference TRBV12-5 and TRBJ2-1 for the parts outside the CDR3, the full variable domain is DARVTQTPRHKVTEMGQEVTMRCQPILGHNTVFWYRQTMMQGLELLAYFRNRAPLDDSGMPKDRFSAEMPDATLATLKIQPSEPRDSAVYFCASGLVLDGESRVNEQFFGPGTRLTVL.

V is TRBV7-9 and J is TRBJ1-3; possibly TRBD1 for D (6 bases). V lost 1 base to trimming and J lost 0 bases, with 7 bases between them. This CDR3 is 15 amino acids long. Per the germline V gene, CDR1 is SEHNR and CDR2 is FQNEAQ (reference sequence). The CDR3: CASSLVDSSGNTIYF. The CDR3 bases are TGTGCCAGCAGCTTAGTGGACAGCTCTGGAAACACCATATATTTT.

The chain links TRBV24-1 to TRBJ2-7, with unresolved D. Trimming took 4 bases from V and 3 from J, leaving 9 bases between them. Germline V lookup: CDR1 KGHDR, CDR2 SFDVKD. This CDR3 is built from 13 residues. In nucleotides, the CDR3 is TGTGCCACCAGTGACTCGACACGCTACGAGCAGTACTTC. Encoded protein: CATSDSTRYEQYF.

The V call is TRBV5-1, the J call TRBJ2-3, with D unclear. V was pared by 0 bases and J by 2 bases, with 10 bases between. CDR3 length: 15 amino acids. Germline lookup yields CDR1 SGHRS and CDR2 YFSETQ. The CDR3 DNA reads TGCGCCAGCAGCTTGGTCCCAGGCGACACAGATACGCAGTATTTT. Translation gives CASSLVPGDTDTQYF. The full variable domain, completed using reference TRBV5-1 and TRBJ2-3, is KAGVTQTPRYLIKTRGQQVTLSCSPISGHRSVSWYQQTPGQGLQFLFEYFSETQRNKGNFPGRFSGRQFSNSRSEMNVSTLELGDSALYLCASSLVPGDTDTQYFGPGTRLTVL.

V gene TRBV7-9 combines with J gene TRBJ2-3, with 11 bases that match TRBD1. The CDR3 covers 15 residues. Germline CDR1 SEHNR, CDR2 FQNEAQ (reference sequence). After removal of 5 bases from V and 6 bases from J, the junction contained 7 bases not matched to a gene. The CDR3 here is CASSPKDRGQDTQYF. The CDR3 DNA sequence: TGTGCCAGCAGCCCAAAGGACAGGGGGCAGGATACGCAGTATTTT.